The clone carrying this T cell receptor beta chain was seen ten or more times. Through Arm-PCR of CDR3 regions and iRepertoire HTBI primers, TCR beta libraries were built. TCRdb fed the multiplex PCR reads into MiXCR, producing one record per CDR3 protein. There are hundreds of thousands of distinct CDR3 sequences in the sample; 15% to 20% occur only once, and around a quarter lies in the top ten. This sample stems from a study of regulatory T cells in long-lasting Graves disease. As for the study in general: Antithyroid drugs had been taken by newly diagnosed Graves' patients for under 3 months.

Time point here: newly diagnosed GD, antithyroid drugs for less than 3 months. The TCR library used RNA extracted from PBMCs. These records were also assigned to another study, of T cells in Graves' hyperthyroidism and ophthalmopathy.

Material: peripheral blood mononuclear cells (PBMCs), obtained at new diagnosis, from a patient treated with antithyroid drugs. This sequence originates from a woman aged 40-60 years with Graves disease.

The CDR3 coding sequence is TGTGCCAGCAGTTTAACACAGGGGATATATCAGCCCCAGCATTTT. This sequence encodes CASSLTQGIYQPQHF. The chain recombines TRBV12-3 or TRBV12-4 with TRBJ1-5; 7 bases align to TRBD1. V was pared by 2 bases and J by 5 bases, with 6 bases of the junction left unmatched. The CDR3 contains 15 residues.